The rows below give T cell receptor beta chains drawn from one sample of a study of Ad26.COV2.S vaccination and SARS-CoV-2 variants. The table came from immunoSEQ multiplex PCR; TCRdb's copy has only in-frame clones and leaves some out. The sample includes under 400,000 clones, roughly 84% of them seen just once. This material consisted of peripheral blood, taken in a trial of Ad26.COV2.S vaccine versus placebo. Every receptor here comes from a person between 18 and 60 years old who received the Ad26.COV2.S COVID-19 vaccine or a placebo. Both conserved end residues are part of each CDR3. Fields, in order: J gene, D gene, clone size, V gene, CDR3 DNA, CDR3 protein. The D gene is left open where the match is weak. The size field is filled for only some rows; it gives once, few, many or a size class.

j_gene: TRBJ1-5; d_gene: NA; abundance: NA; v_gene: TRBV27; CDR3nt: TGTGCCAGCAGTTTAGGGGGGGCATATCAGCCCCAGCATTTT; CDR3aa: CASSLGGAYQPQHF
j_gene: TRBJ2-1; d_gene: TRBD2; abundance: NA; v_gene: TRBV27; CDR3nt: TGTGCCAGCAGTCTCTCCACTAGCGGAGCGTACAATGAGCAGTTCTTC; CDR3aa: CASSLSTSGAYNEQFF
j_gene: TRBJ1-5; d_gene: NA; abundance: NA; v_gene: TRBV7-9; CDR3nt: TGTGCCAGCAGCGAACAGGGTGGCAATCAGCCCCAGCATTTT; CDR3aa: CASSEQGGNQPQHF
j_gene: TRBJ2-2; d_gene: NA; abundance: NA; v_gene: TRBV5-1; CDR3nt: TGCGCCAGCAGCTCCAGGGGTAACACCGGGGAGCTGTTTTTT; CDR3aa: CASSSRGNTGELFF
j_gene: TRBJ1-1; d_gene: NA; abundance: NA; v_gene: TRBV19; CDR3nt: TGTGCCAGTAGTACTACTTGGAACACTGAAGCTTTCTTT; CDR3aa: CASSTTWNTEAFF
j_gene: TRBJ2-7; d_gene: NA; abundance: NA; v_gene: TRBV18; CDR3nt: TGTGCCAGCTCACCCCTTGAACCAGCCTACGAGCAGTACTTC; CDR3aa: CASSPLEPAYEQYF
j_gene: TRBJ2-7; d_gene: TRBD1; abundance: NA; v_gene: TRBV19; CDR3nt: TGTGCCAGTAGTATAGATCCGGGACAGGGGAACGAGCAGTACTTC; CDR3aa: CASSIDPGQGNEQYF
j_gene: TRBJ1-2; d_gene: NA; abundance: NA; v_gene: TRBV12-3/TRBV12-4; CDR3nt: TGTGCCAGCAGTAAGACAGGAAAGCGCTACACCTTC; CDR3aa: CASSKTGKRYTF
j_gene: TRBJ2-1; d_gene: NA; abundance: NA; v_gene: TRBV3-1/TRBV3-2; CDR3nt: TGTGCCAGCAGCCCCCGGGGGACTCCCCGGGACGGTGAGCAGTTCTTC; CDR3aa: CASSPRGTPRDGEQFF
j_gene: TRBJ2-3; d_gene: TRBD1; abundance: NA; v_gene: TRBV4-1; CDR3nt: TGCGCCAGCAGCCAAAAGGGGGCAGTCGCAGATACGCAGTATTTT; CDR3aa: CASSQKGAVADTQYF
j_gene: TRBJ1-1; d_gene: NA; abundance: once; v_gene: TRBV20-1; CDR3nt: TGCAGTGCTAGTAAGAGGAACACTGAAGCTTTCTTT; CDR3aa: CSASKRNTEAFF
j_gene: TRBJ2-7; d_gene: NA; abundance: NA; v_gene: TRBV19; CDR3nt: TGTGCCAGTAGTATAGGCGGGCGACATATTTTCGAGCAGTACTTC; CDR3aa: CASSIGGRHIFEQYF
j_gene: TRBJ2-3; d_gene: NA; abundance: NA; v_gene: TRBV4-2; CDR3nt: TGTGCCAGCAGCCAAGATGGGGCGGGCACAGATACGCAGTATTTT; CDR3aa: CASSQDGAGTDTQYF
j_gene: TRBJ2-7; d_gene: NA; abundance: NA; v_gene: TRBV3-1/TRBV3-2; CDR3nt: TGTGCCAGCAGCCAATTCGCAGGTAGCTCCTACGAGCAGTACTTC; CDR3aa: CASSQFAGSSYEQYF
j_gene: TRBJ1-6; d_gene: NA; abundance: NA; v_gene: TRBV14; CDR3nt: TGTGCCAGCAGCCGAATCTATAATTCACCCCTCCACTTT; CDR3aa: CASSRIYNSPLHF
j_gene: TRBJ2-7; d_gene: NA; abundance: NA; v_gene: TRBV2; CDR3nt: TGTGCCAGCAGCCCCGGGGGGCGCACCGGGGACGAGCAGTACTTC; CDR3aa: CASSPGGRTGDEQYF
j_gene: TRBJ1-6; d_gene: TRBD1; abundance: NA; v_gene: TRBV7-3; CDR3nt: TGTGCCAGCAGCCAAGGGGGCTTTGATTCACCCCTCCACTTT; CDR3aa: CASSQGGFDSPLHF
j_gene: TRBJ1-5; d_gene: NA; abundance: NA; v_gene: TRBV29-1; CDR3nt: TGCAGCGTACGTCAGGGGCGCAATCAGCCCCAGCATTTT; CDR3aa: CSVRQGRNQPQHF
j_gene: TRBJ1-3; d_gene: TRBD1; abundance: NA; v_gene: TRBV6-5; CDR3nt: TGTGCCAGCAGTTACTTCGGACAGGGGGGAAACACCATATATTTT; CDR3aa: CASSYFGQGGNTIYF
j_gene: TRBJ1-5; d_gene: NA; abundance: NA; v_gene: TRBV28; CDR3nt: TGTGCCAGCAGCGAGGGAACAGGAGCGAATCAGCCCCAGCATTTT; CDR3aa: CASSEGTGANQPQHF
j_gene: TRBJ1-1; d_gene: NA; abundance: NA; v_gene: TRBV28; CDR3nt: TGTGCCAGCAGCCCCAATGAGGGGAGGAACACTGAAGCTTTCTTT; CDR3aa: CASSPNEGRNTEAFF
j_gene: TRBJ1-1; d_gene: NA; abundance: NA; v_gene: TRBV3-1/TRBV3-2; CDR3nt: TGTGCCAGCAGCCAAGACTTAGGGGTGGACCAAGCTTTCTTT; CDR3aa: CASSQDLGVDQAFF
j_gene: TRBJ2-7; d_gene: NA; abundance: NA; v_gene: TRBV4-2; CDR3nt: TGTGCCAGCAGCCCAGGGGAGGGCCAGGTGTTCGAGCAGTACTTC; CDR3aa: CASSPGEGQVFEQYF
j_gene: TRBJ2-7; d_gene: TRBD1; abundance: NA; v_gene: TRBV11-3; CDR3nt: TGTGCCAGCAGCCTCCGGACAGGGCCTATTGACGAGCAGTACTTC; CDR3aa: CASSLRTGPIDEQYF
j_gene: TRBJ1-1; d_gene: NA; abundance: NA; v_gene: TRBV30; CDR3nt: TGTGCCTGGAGTGTGGTGCGTGACACTGAAGCTTTCTTT; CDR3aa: CAWSVVRDTEAFF
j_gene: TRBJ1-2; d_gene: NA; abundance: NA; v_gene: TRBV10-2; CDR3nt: TGCGCCAGCAGTGGCCAGCTAAACTATGGCTACACCTTC; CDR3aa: CASSGQLNYGYTF
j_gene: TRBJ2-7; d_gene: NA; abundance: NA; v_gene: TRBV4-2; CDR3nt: TGTGCCAGCAGCCCCTCCGGATATGAGCAGTACTTC; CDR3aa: CASSPSGYEQYF
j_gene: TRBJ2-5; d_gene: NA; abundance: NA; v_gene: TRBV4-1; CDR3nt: TGCGCCAGCAGCCAATTGACGGGAGAGACCCAGTACTTC; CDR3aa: CASSQLTGETQYF
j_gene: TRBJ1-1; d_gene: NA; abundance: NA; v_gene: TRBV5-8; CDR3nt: TGTGCCAGCACCTGGGGGCCCCCCCGGCCTGAAGCTTTCTTT; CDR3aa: CASTWGPPRPEAFF
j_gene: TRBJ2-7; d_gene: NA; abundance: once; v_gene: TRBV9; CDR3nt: TGTGCCAGCAGCGTAGGTGGGGGAGTCTACGAGCAGTACTTC; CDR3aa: CASSVGGGVYEQYF
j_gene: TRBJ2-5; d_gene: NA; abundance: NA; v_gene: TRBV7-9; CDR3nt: TGTGCCAGCAGCTTAGCGACAGGTTCGATGGAGACCCAGTACTTC; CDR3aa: CASSLATGSMETQYF
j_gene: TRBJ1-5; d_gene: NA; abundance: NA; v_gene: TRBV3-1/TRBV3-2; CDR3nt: TGTGCCAGCAGCCAAGGAGTGGGTTATCAGCCCCAGCATTTT; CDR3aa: CASSQGVGYQPQHF
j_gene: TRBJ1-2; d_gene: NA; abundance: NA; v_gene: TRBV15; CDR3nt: TGTGCCACCAGCAGAGATTTAACAGGGCCCTATGGCTACACCTTC; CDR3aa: CATSRDLTGPYGYTF
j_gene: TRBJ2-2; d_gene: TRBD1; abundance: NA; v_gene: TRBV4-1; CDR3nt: TGCGCCAGCAGCCCCTCCGGGACAGGGATCGGGGAGCTGTTTTTT; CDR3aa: CASSPSGTGIGELFF
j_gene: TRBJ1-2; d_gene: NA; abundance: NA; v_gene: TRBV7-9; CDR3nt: TGTGCCAGCAGCTTCGTAGGGGCCAACTATGGCTACACCTTC; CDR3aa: CASSFVGANYGYTF
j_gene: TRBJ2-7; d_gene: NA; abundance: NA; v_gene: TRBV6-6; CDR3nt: TGTGCCAGCACCGAAGCCCGGGACAAGGTTACCTACGAGCAGTACTTC; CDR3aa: CASTEARDKVTYEQYF
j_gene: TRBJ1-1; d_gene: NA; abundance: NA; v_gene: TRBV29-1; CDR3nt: TGCAGCGTTTACTCGGGACTCACTGAAGCTTTCTTT; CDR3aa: CSVYSGLTEAFF
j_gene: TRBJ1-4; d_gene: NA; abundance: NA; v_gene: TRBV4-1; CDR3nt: TGCGCCAGCAGCCCCGGACTGACTAATGAAAATCTGTTTTTT; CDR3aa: CASSPGLTNENLFF
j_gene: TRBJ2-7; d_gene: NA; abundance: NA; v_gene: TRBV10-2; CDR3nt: TGCGCCAGCAGTGAGAACGACAGAACCTACGAGCAGTACTTC; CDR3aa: CASSENDRTYEQYF
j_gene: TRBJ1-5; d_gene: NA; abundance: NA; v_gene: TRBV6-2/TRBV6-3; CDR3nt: TGTGCCAGCAGTGACGTCCGGGGACCGGGAGGGAATCAGCCCCAGCATTTT; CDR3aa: CASSDVRGPGGNQPQHF
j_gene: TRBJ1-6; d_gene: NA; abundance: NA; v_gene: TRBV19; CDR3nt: TGTGCCAGTAGTCCCCTGGGAGGGGGTAATTCACCCCTCCACTTT; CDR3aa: CASSPLGGGNSPLHF
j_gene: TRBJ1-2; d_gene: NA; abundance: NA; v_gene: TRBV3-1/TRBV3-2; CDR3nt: TGTGCCAGCAGCCAAGATATAAGGACGAGGGGCTACACCTTC; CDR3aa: CASSQDIRTRGYTF
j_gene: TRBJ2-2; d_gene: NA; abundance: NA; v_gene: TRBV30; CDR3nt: TGTGCCTGGACCAAAAGTGGGGCAGAGTTGAACACCGGGGAGCTGTTTTTT; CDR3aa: CAWTKSGAELNTGELFF
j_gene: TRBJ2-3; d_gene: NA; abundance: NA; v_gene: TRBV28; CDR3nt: TGTGCCACCTGGGGCGGTACGCAGTATTTT; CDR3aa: CATWGGTQYF
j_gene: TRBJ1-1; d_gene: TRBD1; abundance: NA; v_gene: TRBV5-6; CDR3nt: TGTGCCAGCAGCTGGACGACAGGGGGCGTGAGGGCTTTCTTT; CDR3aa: CASSWTTGGVRAFF
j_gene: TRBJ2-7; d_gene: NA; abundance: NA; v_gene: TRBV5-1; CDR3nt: TGCGCCAGCAAGTCTGGTCCGGGGAAATCCAACTCCTACGAGCAGTACTTC; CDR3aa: CASKSGPGKSNSYEQYF
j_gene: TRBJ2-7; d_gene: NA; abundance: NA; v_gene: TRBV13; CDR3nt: TGTGCCAGCAGCCCGTACCTTGGCCAGGAGCAGTACTTC; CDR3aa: CASSPYLGQEQYF
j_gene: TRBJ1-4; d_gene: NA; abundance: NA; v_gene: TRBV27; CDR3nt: TGTGCCAGCAGGGGGAGTTCTAATGAAAAACTGTTTTTT; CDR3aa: CASRGSSNEKLFF
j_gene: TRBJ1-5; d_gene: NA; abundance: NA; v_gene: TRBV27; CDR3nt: TGTGCCAGCAGTTGGGCGGGAGGCAATCAGCCCCAGCATTTT; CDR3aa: CASSWAGGNQPQHF
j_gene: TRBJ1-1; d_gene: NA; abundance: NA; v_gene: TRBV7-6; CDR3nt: TGTGCCAGCAGCTTAGCTGGCATTCAGAACACTGAAGCTTTCTTT; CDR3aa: CASSLAGIQNTEAFF
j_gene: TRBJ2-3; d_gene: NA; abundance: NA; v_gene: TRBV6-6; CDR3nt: TGTGCCAGCAGTTACTTAGGGGCAGGAGGCACAGATACGCAGTATTTT; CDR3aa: CASSYLGAGGTDTQYF
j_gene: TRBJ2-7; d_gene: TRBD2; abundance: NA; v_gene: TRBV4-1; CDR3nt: TGCGCCAGCAGCCCAAGAGGTAGCGGGGACCCTTACGAGCAGTACTTC; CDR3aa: CASSPRGSGDPYEQYF
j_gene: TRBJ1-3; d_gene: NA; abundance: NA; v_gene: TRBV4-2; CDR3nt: TGTGCCAGCAGCCAACCAGGAGAGGGGTCAGATGGAAACACCATATATTTT; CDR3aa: CASSQPGEGSDGNTIYF
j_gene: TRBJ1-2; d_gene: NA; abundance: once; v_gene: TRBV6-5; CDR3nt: TGTGCCAGCAGTTACTCGACCCAGAAGGATGGCTACACCTTC; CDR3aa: CASSYSTQKDGYTF
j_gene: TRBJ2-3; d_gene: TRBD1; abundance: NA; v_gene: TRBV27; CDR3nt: TGTGCCAGCAGTGGAGGGACAGGGCCTAGCACAGATACGCAGTATTTT; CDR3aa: CASSGGTGPSTDTQYF